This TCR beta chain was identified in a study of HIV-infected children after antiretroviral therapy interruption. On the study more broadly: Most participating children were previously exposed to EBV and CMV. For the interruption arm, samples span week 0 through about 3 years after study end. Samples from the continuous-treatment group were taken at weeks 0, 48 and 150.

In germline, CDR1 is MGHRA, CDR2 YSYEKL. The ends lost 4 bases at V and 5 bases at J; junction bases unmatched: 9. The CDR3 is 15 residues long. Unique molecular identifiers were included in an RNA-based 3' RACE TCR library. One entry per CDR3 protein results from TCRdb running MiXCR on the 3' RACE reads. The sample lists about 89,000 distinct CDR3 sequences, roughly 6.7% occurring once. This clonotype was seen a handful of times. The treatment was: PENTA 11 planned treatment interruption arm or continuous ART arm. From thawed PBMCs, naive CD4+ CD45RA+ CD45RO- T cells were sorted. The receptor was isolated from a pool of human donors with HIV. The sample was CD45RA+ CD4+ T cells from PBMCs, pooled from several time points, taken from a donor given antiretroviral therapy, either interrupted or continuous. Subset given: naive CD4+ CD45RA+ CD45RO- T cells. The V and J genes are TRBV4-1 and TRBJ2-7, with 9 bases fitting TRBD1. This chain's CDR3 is CASSLAGTGSDEQYF. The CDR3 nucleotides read TGCGCCAGCAGCCTAGCCGGGACAGGGTCGGACGAGCAGTACTTC.